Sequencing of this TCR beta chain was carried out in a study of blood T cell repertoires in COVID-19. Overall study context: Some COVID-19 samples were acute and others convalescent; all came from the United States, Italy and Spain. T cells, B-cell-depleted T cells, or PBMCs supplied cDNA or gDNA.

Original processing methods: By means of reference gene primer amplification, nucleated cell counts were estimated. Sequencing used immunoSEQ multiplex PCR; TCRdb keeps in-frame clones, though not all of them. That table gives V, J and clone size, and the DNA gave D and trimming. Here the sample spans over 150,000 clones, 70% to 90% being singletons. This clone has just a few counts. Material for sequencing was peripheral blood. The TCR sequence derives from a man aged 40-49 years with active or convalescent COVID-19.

For the CDR3, the DNA is TGTGCCATCAGTGAAATTAGCGGCTACACCTTC. It translates to CAISEISGYTF. The V gene is TRBV10-3, the J gene TRBJ1-2; D is unclear. CDR3 length: 11 amino acids. Germline-derived CDR1 and CDR2 are ENHRY and SYGVKD. The ends were cut back, 3 bases at V and 8 bases at J, with 7 bases in the middle.